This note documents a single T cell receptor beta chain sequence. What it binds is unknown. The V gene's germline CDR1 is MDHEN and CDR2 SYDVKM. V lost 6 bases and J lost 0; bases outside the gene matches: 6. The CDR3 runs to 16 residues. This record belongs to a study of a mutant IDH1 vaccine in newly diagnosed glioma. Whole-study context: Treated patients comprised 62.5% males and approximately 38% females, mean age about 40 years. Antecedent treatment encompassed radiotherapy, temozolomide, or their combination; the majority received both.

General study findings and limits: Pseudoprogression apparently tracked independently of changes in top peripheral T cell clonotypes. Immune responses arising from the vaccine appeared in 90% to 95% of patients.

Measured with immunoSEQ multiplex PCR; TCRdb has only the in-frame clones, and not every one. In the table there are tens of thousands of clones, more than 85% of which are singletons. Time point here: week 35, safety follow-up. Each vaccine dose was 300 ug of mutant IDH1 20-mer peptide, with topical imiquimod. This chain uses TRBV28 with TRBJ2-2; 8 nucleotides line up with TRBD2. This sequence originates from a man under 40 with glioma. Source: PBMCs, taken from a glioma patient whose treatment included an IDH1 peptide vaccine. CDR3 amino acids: CASRQSGRANTGELFF. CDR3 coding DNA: TGTGCCAGCAGGCAAAGCGGGAGAGCGAACACCGGGGAGCTGTTTTTT.